The rows below give T cell receptor beta chains drawn from one sample of a study of blood T cell repertoires in COVID-19. Using immunoSEQ multiplex PCR, the repertoire was profiled, and TCRdb retains in-frame clones only, with some absent. The data hold around 120,000 clones, with about four fifths observed a single time. The sequencing input was peripheral blood. The receptors derive from a man aged 80 or over with active or convalescent COVID-19. The CDR3 runs from the conserved cysteine through the conserved F or W. D genes are given only for firm matches. Rows give clone size only sometimes, using once, few, many, or a class for an expanded clone.

TRBJ1-3,TRBV15,TRBD1,few,CATSRDGGNRDRDSGNTIYF,TGTGCCACCAGCAGAGATGGGGGAAACCGGGACAGAGACTCTGGAAACACCATATATTTT
TRBJ2-5,TRBV28,TRBD2,-,CASSSPGLAAETQYF,TGTGCCAGCAGTTCCCCGGGACTAGCGGCAGAGACCCAGTACTTC
TRBJ2-3,TRBV5-4,-,few,CASSVRETGSTDTQYF,TGTGCCAGCAGCGTCCGGGAAACAGGGAGCACAGATACGCAGTATTTT
TRBJ2-3,TRBV27,TRBD2,-,CASSEGLAGLRRRQYF,TGTGCCAGCAGTGAGGGACTAGCGGGACTAAGACGTAGGCAGTATTTT
TRBJ2-7,TRBV7-2,-,-,CASSSRVRYEQYF,TGTGCCAGCAGCTCCCGGGTCCGCTACGAGCAGTACTTC
TRBJ1-5,TRBV9,TRBD1,-,CASSAQGQGNQPQHF,TGTGCCAGCAGCGCACAGGGACAGGGGAATCAGCCCCAGCATTTT
TRBJ1-2,TRBV19,-,-,CASSIVPANYGYTF,TGTGCCAGTAGTATAGTTCCAGCTAACTATGGCTACACCTTC
TRBJ2-2,TRBV29-1,TRBD2,-,CSVEDPGGTGELFF,TGCAGCGTTGAAGATCCGGGGGGGACCGGGGAGCTGTTTTTT
TRBJ2-7,TRBV28,TRBD1,-,CASSLPTQQGWAQKIYEQYF,TGTGCCAGCAGTTTGCCGACCCAACAGGGGTGGGCACAGAAAATCTACGAGCAGTACTTC
TRBJ2-3,TRBV18,TRBD2,-,CASSPPLAGGTDTQYF,TGTGCCAGCTCACCCCCCCTAGCGGGGGGCACAGATACGCAGTATTTT
TRBJ1-3,TRBV5-4,TRBD1,-,CASSDPGQPIGNTIYF,TGTGCCAGCAGCGACCCGGGACAGCCGATCGGAAACACCATATATTTT
TRBJ1-2,TRBV5-4,-,once,CASSPPSGVGGYTF,TGTGCCAGCAGCCCTCCCTCGGGGGTGGGAGGCTACACCTTC
TRBJ1-1,TRBV7-2,-,-,CASSLYMNTEAFF,TGTGCCAGCAGCTTATACATGAACACTGAAGCTTTCTTT
TRBJ2-5,TRBV11-2,-,-,CASSLGAGEYQETQYF,TGTGCCAGCAGCTTAGGGGCAGGGGAGTACCAAGAGACCCAGTACTTC
TRBJ1-1,TRBV25-1,-,-,CASSEYQGSVTEAFF,TGTGCCAGCAGTGAATATCAGGGTTCAGTCACTGAAGCTTTCTTT
TRBJ1-1,TRBV10-2,TRBD1,-,CASRGGQGQRAFF,TGCGCCAGCAGGGGGGGACAGGGGCAGCGAGCTTTCTTT
TRBJ1-4,TRBV5-1,-,-,CASSLGGATNEKLFF,TGCGCCAGCAGCTTGGGCGGTGCAACTAATGAAAAACTGTTTTTT
TRBJ1-2,TRBV19,TRBD1,-,CASSTGDSFQGYTF,TGTGCCAGTAGTACAGGGGACAGCTTCCAGGGCTACACCTTC
TRBJ1-6,TRBV19,-,-,CASSIGYRVDASPLHF,TGTGCCAGTAGTATAGGATACAGGGTCGATGCTTCACCCCTCCACTTT
TRBJ2-7,TRBV6-5,-,-,CASSYSPGSYEQYF,TGTGCCAGCAGTTACTCGCCAGGCTCCTACGAGCAGTACTTC
TRBJ2-3,TRBV27,TRBD2,-,CASSLVAGGVGDTQYF,TGTGCCAGCAGTTTGGTGGCGGGGGGAGTGGGAGATACGCAGTATTTT
TRBJ2-7,TRBV7-9,TRBD1,-,CASSSGQGSYEQYF,TGTGCCAGCAGCTCTGGACAGGGCTCCTACGAGCAGTACTTC
TRBJ1-2,TRBV6-2/TRBV6-3,-,-,CASSYMRYGYTF,TGTGCCAGCAGTTATATGCGCTATGGCTACACCTTC
TRBJ2-3,TRBV5-8,-,-,CASSFVGHGTDTQYF,TGTGCCAGCAGCTTTGTGGGACACGGCACAGATACGCAGTATTTT
TRBJ1-6,TRBV18,-,-,CASSPGRHDNSPLHF,TGTGCCAGCTCACCGGGCCGACATGATAATTCACCCCTCCACTTT
TRBJ1-3,TRBV4-3,-,-,CASSQDRLGNTIYF,TGCGCCAGCAGCCAAGACCGACTGGGAAACACCATATATTTT
TRBJ1-1,TRBV12-3/TRBV12-4,TRBD1,once,CASSIRQGASAFF,TGTGCCAGCAGCATTCGGCAGGGGGCCTCGGCTTTCTTT
TRBJ1-1,TRBV6-6,-,-,CASREDRYFEAFF,TGTGCCAGCAGAGAAGACAGGTATTTTGAAGCTTTCTTT
TRBJ1-6,TRBV30,-,-,CAWSLSGQYNSPLHF,TGTGCCTGGAGTCTGTCCGGACAGTATAATTCACCCCTCCACTTT
TRBJ2-7,TRBV5-8,TRBD1,few,CASSYNGQGPDEQYF,TGTGCCAGCAGCTACAACGGACAGGGCCCAGACGAGCAGTACTTC
TRBJ2-4,TRBV2,-,once,CASRAPGLRKNIQYF,TGTGCCAGCAGGGCACCGGGACTCAGGAAAAACATTCAGTACTTC
TRBJ2-3,TRBV7-7,TRBD2,-,CASSSGGSTDTQYF,TGTGCTAGCAGCTCGGGGGGGAGCACAGATACGCAGTATTTT
TRBJ2-3,TRBV2,TRBD2,-,CASSFSGGASGTDTQYF,TGTGCCAGCAGTTTTAGCGGGGGCGCCTCGGGGACAGATACGCAGTATTTT
TRBJ2-2,TRBV4-2,TRBD1,-,CASSRWTGNTGELFF,TGTGCCAGCAGCCGCTGGACAGGGAACACCGGGGAGCTGTTTTTT
TRBJ1-2,TRBV29-1,-,few,CSAVDGNGYTF,TGCAGCGCGGTCGACGGGAATGGCTACACCTTC
TRBJ2-2,TRBV15,-,-,CATKGVNTGELFF,TGTGCCACCAAGGGGGTAAACACCGGGGAGCTGTTTTTT
TRBJ1-3,TRBV29-1,-,once,CSALDRGDTIYF,TGCAGCGCCCTTGATCGGGGGGACACCATATATTTT
TRBJ2-3,TRBV4-1,-,-,CASSQVMDTQYF,TGCGCCAGCAGCCAAGTCATGGATACGCAGTATTTT
TRBJ2-2,TRBV4-3,TRBD1,-,CASSDEGQGNTGELFF,TGCGCCAGCAGTGACGAGGGACAGGGGAACACCGGGGAGCTGTTTTTT
TRBJ2-1,TRBV7-2,-,once,CASSLAREEDEQFF,TGTGCCAGCAGCTTAGCCCGGGAAGAGGATGAGCAGTTCTTC
TRBJ2-5,TRBV19,TRBD1,-,CASSQDRWSETQYF,TGTGCCAGTAGTCAGGACAGGTGGTCCGAGACCCAGTACTTC